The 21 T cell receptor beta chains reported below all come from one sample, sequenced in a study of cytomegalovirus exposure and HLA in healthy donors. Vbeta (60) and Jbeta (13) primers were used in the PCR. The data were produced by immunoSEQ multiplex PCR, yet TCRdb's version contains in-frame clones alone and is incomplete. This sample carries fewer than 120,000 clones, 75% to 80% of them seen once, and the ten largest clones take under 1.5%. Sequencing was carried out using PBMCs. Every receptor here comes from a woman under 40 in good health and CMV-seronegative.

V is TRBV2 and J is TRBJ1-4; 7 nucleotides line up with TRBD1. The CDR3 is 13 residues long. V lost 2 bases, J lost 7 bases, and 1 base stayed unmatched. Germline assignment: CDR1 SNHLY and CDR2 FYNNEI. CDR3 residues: CASSERTGEKLFF. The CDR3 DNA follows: TGTGCCAGCAGTGAAAGGACAGGTGAAAAACTGTTTTTT.

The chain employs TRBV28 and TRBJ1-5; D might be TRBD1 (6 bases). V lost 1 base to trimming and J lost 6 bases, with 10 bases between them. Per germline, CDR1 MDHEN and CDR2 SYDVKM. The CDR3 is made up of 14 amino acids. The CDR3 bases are TGTGCCAGCAGTTTATACAGGGACCCTCAGCCCCAGCATTTT. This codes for CASSLYRDPQPQHF.

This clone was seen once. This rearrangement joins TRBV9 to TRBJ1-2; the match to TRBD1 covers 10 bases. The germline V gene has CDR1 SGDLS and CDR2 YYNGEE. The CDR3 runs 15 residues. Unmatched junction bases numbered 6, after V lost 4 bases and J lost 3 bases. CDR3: CASSSGTGVDYGYTF. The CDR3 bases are TGTGCCAGCAGCTCGGGGACAGGGGTAGACTATGGCTACACCTTC. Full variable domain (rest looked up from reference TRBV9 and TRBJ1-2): DSGVTQTPKHLITATGQRVTLRCSPRSGDLSVYWYQQSLDQGLQFLIQYYNGEERAKGNILERFSAQQFPDLHSELNLSSLELGDSALYFCASSSGTGVDYGYTFGSGTRLTVV.

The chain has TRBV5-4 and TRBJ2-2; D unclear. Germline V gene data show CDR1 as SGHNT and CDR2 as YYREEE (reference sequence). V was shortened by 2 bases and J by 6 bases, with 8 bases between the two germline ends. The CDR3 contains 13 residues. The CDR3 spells CASSFARSGELFF. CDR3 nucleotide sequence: TGTGCCAGCAGCTTTGCTAGATCCGGGGAGCTGTTTTTT.

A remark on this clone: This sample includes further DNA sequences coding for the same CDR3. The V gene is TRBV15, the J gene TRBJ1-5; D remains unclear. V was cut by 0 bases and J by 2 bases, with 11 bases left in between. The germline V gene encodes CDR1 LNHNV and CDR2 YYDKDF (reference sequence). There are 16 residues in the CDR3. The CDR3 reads CATSRDRSTGNQPQHF. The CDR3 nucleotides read TGTGCCACCAGCAGAGATCGAAGCACTGGCAATCAGCCCCAGCATTTT. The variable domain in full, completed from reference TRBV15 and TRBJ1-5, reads DAMVIQNPRYQVTQFGKPVTLSCSQTLNHNVMYWYQQKSSQAPKLLFHYYDKDFNNEADTPDNFQSRRPNTSFCFLDIRSPGLGDTAMYLCATSRDRSTGNQPQHFGDGTRLSIL.

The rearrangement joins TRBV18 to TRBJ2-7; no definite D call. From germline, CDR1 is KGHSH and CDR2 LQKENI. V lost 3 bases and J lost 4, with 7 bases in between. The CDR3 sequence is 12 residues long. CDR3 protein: CASSPPGYEQYF. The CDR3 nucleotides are TGTGCCAGCTCACCCCCGGGTTACGAGCAGTACTTC.

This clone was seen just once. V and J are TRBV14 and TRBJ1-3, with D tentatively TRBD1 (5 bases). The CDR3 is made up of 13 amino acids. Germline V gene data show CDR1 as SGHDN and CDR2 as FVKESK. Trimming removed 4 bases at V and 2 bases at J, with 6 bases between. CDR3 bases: TGTGCCAGCAGCCGGGGGGCTGGAAACACCATATATTTT. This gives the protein CASSRGAGNTIYF.

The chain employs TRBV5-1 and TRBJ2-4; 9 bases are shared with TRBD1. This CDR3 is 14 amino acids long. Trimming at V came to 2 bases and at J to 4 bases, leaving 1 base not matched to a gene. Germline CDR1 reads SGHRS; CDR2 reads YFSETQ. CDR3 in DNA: TGCGCCAGCAGCTTCGGGACAGGGAAAAACATTCAGTACTTC. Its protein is CASSFGTGKNIQYF. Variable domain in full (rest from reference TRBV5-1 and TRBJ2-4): KAGVTQTPRYLIKTRGQQVTLSCSPISGHRSVSWYQQTPGQGLQFLFEYFSETQRNKGNFPGRFSGRQFSNSRSEMNVSTLELGDSALYLCASSFGTGKNIQYFGAGTRLSVL.

The CDR3 reads CASSLGVGGVYNEQFF. CDR3 bases: TGTGCCAGCAGCTTAGGGGTGGGGGGGGTTTACAATGAGCAGTTCTTC. V usage is TRBV11-2 and J usage is TRBJ2-1; 7 bases agree with TRBD2. The CDR3 is 16 amino acids. Looked up from germline, CDR1 is SGHAT and CDR2 is FQNNGV. J lost 4 bases, V lost 1 base, and 7 bases had no gene match.

CDR3 region: CASRPPRGGYTF. The CDR3 DNA reads TGTGCCAGCAGGCCCCCCAGGGGTGGCTACACCTTC. V is TRBV6-5 and J is TRBJ1-2; tentative D call: TRBD1 (6 bases). The CDR3 consists of 12 residues. V was cut by 6 bases and J by 7 bases, with 12 bases left in between. Germline V gene lookup returns CDR1 MNHEY and CDR2 SVGAGI.

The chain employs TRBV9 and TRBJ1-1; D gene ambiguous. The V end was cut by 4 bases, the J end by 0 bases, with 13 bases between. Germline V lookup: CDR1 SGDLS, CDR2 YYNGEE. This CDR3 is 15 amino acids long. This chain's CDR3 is CASSTDWTLNTEAFF. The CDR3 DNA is TGTGCCAGCAGCACGGACTGGACTCTGAACACTGAAGCTTTCTTT.

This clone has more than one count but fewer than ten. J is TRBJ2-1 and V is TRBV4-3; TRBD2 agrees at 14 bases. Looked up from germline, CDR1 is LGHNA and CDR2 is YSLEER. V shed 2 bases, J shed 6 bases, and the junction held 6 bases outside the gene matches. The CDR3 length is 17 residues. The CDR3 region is CASSQLEGLAGGNEQFF. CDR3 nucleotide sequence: TGCGCCAGCAGCCAACTTGAAGGACTAGCGGGGGGCAATGAGCAGTTCTTC.

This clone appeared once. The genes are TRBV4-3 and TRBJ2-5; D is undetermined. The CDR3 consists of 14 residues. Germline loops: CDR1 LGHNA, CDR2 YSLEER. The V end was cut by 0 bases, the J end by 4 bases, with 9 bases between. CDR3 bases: TGCGCCAGCAGCCAAGAAGGAGTAGGAGAGACCCAGTACTTC. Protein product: CASSQEGVGETQYF.

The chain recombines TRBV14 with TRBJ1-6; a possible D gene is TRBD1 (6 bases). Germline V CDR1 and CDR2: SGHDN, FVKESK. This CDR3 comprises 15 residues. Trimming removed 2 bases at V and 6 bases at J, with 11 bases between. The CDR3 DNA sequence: TGTGCCAGCAGCCAACGTACAGGGACTAATTCACCCCTCCACTTT. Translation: CASSQRTGTNSPLHF.

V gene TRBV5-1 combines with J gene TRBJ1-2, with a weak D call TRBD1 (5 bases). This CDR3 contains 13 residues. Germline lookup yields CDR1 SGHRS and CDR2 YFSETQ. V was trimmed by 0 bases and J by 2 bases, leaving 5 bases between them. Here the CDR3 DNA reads TGCGCCAGCAGCTTGGGGACAAACTATGGCTACACCTTC. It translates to CASSLGTNYGYTF.

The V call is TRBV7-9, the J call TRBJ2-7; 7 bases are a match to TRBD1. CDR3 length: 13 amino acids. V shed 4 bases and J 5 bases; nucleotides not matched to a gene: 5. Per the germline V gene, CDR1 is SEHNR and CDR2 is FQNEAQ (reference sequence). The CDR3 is CASSSTGIDEQYF. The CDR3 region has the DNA TGTGCCAGCAGCTCGACAGGGATCGACGAGCAGTACTTC.

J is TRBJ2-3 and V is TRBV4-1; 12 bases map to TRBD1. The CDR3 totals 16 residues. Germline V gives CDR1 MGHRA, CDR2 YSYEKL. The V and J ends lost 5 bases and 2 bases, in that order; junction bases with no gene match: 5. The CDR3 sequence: CASSAGQGAFTDTQYF. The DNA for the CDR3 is TGCGCCAGCAGCGCGGGACAGGGGGCCTTCACAGATACGCAGTATTTT.

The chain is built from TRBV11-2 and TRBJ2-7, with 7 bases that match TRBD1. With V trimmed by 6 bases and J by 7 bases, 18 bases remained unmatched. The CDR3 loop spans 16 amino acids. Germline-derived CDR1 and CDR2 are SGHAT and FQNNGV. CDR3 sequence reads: CASRKTAGTDPREQYF. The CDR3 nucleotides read TGTGCCAGCAGGAAAACCGCCGGGACAGACCCAAGGGAGCAGTACTTC.

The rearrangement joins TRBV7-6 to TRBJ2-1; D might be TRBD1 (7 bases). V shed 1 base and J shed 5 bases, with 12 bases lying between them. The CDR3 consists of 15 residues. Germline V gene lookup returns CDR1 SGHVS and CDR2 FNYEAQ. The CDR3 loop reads CASSLGGGGDNEQFF. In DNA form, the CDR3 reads TGTGCCAGCAGCTTAGGAGGGGGCGGGGACAATGAGCAGTTCTTC.

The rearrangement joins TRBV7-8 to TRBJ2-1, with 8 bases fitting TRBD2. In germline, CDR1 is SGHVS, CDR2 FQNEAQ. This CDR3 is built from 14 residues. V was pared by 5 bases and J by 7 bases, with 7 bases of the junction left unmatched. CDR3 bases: TGTGCCAGCAGCGGCCGGGGGGGCCGGAATGAGCAGTTCTTC. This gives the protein CASSGRGGRNEQFF.

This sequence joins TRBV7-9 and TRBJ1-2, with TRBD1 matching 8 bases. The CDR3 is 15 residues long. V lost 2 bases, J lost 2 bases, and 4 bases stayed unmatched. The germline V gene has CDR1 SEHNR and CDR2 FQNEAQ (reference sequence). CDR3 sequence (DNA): TGTGCCAGCAGCTTATTCCAGGGGGCGAACTATGGCTACACCTTC. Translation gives CASSLFQGANYGYTF.